This T cell receptor beta chain originates from a study of regulatory T cells in long-lasting Graves disease. There are many counts of this clonotype. TCR beta libraries were built with iRepertoire HTBI primers and Arm-PCR of CDR3 regions. How the authors handled the data: The samples included roughly 61 TRBV and 14 TRBJ segments. TCRdb reprocessed the multiplex PCR reads via MiXCR and lists one record per CDR3 protein. For this entry, the V and J calls and clone size follow TCRdb and not the study's own pipeline. Of about 240,000 distinct CDR3 sequences in the sample, 20% are singletons; the top ten hold roughly 14%. Noted time point: newly diagnosed GD, antithyroid drugs for less than 3 months. Preparation of the TCR library used RNA extracted from PBMCs. CDR1 is DFQATT, CDR2 SNEGSKA, per germline (reference sequence). The CDR3 has 13 amino acids. Trimming cost V 5 bases and J 4 bases, with 12 bases left between them.

The source was peripheral blood mononuclear cells (PBMCs), collected at new diagnosis, from a patient treated with antithyroid drugs. V gene TRBV20-1 combines with J gene TRBJ1-5; D is ambiguous. The TCR comes from a female donor with Graves disease. This CDR3 is CSAVGYLNQPQHF. The CDR3 region has the DNA TGCAGTGCTGTAGGGTACCTGAATCAGCCCCAGCATTTT.